The clone carrying this T cell receptor beta chain was seen once. The antigen is not known. Germline V gene data show CDR1 as SGHRS and CDR2 as YFSETQ. This CDR3 contains 16 residues. The trim removed 0 bases at V and 4 bases at J, leaving 6 bases unmatched. Data came from immunoSEQ multiplex PCR; TCRdb stores just in-frame clones and leaves some out. This sample has about 150,000 clones, with more than 90% found just once. The analysis combined second doses at about 4 or about 12 weeks. The sample is drawn from a study of T cell responses to AZD1222 COVID-19 vaccine. Study outcomes and limitations: There were vaccine-associated CD4 TCRs across spike, dominant at 160-218 and 743-854. Clonal diversity was possibly underestimated; the donors were predominantly white British and more often female. Scientists sampled the repertoires only once the peak T cell response had passed.

The sequence came from an adult who received the AZD1222 COVID-19 vaccine. Sample: peripheral blood, taken 28 days after the second AZD1222 dose. The rearrangement joins TRBV5-1 to TRBJ2-3; 9 bases agree with TRBD1. CDR3 DNA: TGCGCCAGCAGCTTGGACCGGGACAGGGAGCCAGATACGCAGTATTTT. Translating it yields CASSLDRDREPDTQYF.